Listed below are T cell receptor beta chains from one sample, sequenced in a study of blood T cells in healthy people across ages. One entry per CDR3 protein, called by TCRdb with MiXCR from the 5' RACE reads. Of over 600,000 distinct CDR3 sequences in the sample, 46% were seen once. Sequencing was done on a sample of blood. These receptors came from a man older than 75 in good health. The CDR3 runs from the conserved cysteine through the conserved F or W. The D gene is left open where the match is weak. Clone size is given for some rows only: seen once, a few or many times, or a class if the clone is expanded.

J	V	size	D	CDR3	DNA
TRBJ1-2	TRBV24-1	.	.	CATSGVNYGYTF	TGTGCCACCAGTGGGGTCAACTATGGCTACACCTTC
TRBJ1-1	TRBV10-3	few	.	CAISGGESTEAFF	TGTGCCATCAGTGGGGGAGAATCCACTGAAGCTTTCTTT
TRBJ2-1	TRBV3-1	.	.	CASSQPISRYYNEQFF	TGTGCCAGCAGCCAACCCATTTCCCGTTACTACAATGAGCAGTTCTTC
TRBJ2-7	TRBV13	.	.	CASSFEGDYEQYF	TGTGCCAGCAGCTTCGAGGGGGACTACGAGCAGTACTTC
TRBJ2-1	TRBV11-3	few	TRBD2	CASSPPGLAGGLSYNEQFF	TGTGCCAGCAGCCCTCCGGGGCTAGCGGGAGGCCTCTCCTACAATGAGCAGTTCTTC
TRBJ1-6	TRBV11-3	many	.	CASTRRVGNNSPLHF	TGTGCCAGCACCCGCCGGGTGGGTAATAATTCACCCCTCCACTTT
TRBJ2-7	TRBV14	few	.	CASSQDWGTYEQYF	TGTGCCAGCAGCCAAGATTGGGGGACCTACGAGCAGTACTTC
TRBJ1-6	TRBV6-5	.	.	CASSYSGAPLHF	TGTGCCAGCAGTTACTCGGGGGCACCCCTCCACTTT
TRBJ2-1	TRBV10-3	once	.	CAISGPPGEVNEQFF	TGTGCCATCAGCGGCCCCCCGGGTGAGGTCAATGAGCAGTTCTTC
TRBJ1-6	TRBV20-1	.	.	CSARLNSPLHF	TGCAGTGCTAGGCTTAATTCACCCCTCCACTTT
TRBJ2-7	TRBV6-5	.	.	CASSNQLYEQYF	TGTGCCAGTAGTAACCAGCTCTACGAGCAGTACTTC
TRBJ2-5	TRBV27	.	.	CASSLPAGAGETLYF	TGTGCCAGCAGTTTACCGGCAGGGGCCGGGGAGACCCTGTACTTC
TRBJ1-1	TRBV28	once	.	CASSPDRQRTEAFF	TGTGCCAGCAGTCCAGACCGGCAGCGCACTGAAGCTTTCTTT
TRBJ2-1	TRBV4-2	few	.	CASSLQAGRNYNEQFF	TGTGCCAGCAGTCTACAGGCAGGGAGGAACTACAATGAGCAGTTCTTC
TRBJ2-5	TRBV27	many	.	CASSLLAAGVETQYF	TGTGCCAGCAGTTTGTTAGCGGCAGGAGTGGAGACCCAGTACTTC
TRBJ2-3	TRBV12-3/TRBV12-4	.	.	CASSFQGTSTDTQYF	TGTGCCAGCAGTTTTCAGGGGACTAGCACAGATACGCAGTATTTT
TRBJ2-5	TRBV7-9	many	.	CASSRPIDLETRETQYF	TGTGCCAGCAGCCGCCCGATTGACCTAGAAACCCGAGAGACCCAGTACTTC
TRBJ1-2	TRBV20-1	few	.	CSASEGRDRYTF	TGCAGTGCTAGTGAGGGGCGCGATCGCTACACCTTC
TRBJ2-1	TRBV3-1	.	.	CASSQEGLYGSPNEQFF	TGTGCCAGCAGCCAAGAGGGTTTATACGGGAGTCCGAATGAGCAGTTCTTC